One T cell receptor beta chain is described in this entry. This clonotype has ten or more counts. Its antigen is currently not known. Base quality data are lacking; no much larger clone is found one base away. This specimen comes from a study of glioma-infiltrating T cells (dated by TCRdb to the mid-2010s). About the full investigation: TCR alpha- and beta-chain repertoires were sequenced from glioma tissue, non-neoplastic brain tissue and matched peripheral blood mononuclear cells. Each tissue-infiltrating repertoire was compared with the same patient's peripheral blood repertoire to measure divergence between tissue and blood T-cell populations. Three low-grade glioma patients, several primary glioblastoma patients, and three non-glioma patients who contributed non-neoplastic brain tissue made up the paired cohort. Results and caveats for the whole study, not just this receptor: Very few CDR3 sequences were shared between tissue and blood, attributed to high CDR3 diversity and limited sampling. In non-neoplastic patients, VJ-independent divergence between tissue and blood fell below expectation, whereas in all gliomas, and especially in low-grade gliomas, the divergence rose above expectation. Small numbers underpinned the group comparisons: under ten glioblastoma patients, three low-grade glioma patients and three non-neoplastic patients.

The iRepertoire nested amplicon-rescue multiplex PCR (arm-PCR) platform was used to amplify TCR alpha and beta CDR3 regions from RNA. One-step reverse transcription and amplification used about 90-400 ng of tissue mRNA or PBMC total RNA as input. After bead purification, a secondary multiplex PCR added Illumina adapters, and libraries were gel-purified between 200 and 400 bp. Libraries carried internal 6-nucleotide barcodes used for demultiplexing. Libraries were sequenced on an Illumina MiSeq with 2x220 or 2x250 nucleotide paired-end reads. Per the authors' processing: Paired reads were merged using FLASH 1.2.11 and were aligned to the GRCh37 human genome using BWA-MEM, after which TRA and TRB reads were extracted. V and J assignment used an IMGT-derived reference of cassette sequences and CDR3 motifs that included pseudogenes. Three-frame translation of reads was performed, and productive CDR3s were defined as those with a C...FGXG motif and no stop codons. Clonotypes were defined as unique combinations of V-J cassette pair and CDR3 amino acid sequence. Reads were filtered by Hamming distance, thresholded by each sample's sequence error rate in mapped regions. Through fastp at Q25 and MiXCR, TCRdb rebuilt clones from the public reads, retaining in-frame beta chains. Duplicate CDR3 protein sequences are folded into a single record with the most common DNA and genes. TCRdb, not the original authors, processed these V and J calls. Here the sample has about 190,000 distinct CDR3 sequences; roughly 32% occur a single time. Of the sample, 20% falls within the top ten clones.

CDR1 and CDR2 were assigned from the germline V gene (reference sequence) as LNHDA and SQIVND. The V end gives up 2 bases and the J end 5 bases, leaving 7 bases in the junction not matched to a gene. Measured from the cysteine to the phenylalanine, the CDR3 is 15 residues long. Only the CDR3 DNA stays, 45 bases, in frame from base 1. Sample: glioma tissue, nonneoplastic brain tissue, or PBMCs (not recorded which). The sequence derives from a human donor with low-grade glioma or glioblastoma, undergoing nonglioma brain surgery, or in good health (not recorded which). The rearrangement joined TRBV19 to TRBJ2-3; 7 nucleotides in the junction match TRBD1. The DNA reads TGTGCCAGTAGTATACGTGGACAGGCCAGAGATACGCAGTATTTT. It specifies CASSIRGQARDTQYF.